This T cell receptor beta chain was identified in a study of blood T cell repertoires in COVID-19. Study in general: Italy, Spain and the United States were the sources of the convalescent and acute COVID-19 samples. PBMCs, B-cell-depleted T cells, or T cells provided the cDNA or gDNA that made up the material.

In germline, CDR1 is SGHDT, CDR2 YYEEEE. V was cut by 3 bases and J by 4 bases, with 16 bases left in between. There are 15 residues in the CDR3. Authors' processing steps: Reference gene primer amplification in the assay estimated nucleated cell counts. Clones were read by immunoSEQ multiplex PCR, and TCRdb kept only the in-frame ones, dropping some. The DNA was the basis for D and trimming; V, J and clone size are from that table. The table lists around 310,000 clones, about 90% of them singletons. Enrolled during active infection, Seattle patients were then followed longitudinally. The sample was peripheral blood. The receptor was isolated from a woman aged 35 to 49 with COVID-19, enrolled during active disease. This chain connects TRBV5-6 to TRBJ1-2; D may be TRBD1 (6 bases). CDR3 bases: TGTGCCAGCAGCTCATACAGGGTACAGACCTATGGCTACACCTTC. This translates into CASSSYRVQTYGYTF.